This T cell receptor (beta chain) was sequenced during a study of response to subunit inactivated influenza vaccine. Using its own MiXCR run on the RT-PCR reads, TCRdb lists one record per CDR3 protein. Of 630,000 or so distinct CDR3 sequences listed, approximately 15% are singletons. This clonotype has a handful of counts. The material was PBMCs from blood, obtained 11 to 12 days after vaccination. This clonotype was obtained from a man aged 45-60 years who received an inactivated influenza vaccine.

The CDR3 coding sequence is TGTGCCAGCAGCACCGCGGGACAAGCGAACACCGGGGAGCTGTTTTTT. Translation gives CASSTAGQANTGELFF. The chain carries TRBV7-3 and TRBJ2-2; D possibly uses TRBD1 or TRBD2 (6 bases each). V lost 5 bases and J lost 0, with 13 bases in between. Per the germline V gene, CDR1 is SGHTA and CDR2 is FQGTGA. The CDR3 consists of 16 residues.